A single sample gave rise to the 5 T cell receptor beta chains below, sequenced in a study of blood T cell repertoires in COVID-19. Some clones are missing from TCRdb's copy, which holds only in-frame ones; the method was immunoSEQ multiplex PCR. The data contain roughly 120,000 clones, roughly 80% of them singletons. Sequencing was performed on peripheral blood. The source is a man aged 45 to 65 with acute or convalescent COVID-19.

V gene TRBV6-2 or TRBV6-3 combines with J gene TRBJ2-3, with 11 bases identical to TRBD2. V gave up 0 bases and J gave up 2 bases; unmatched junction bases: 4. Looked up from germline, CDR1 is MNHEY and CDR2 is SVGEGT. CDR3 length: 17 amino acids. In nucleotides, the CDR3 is TGTGCCAGCAGTTACTCGAAGGGACTAGCGGTCACAGATACGCAGTATTTT. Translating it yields CASSYSKGLAVTDTQYF.

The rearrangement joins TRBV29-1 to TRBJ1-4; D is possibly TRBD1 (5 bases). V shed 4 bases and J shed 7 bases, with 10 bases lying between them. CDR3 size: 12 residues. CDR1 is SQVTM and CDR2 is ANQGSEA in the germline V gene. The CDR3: CSVGRGSEKLFF. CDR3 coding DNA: TGCAGCGTTGGGAGGGGCAGTGAAAAACTGTTTTTT.

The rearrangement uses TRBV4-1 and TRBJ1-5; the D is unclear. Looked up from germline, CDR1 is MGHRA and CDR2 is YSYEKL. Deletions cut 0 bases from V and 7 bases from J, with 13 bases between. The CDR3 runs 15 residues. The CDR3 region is CASSQDVAFRQPQHF. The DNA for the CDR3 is TGCGCCAGCAGCCAAGATGTTGCCTTCAGACAGCCCCAGCATTTT.

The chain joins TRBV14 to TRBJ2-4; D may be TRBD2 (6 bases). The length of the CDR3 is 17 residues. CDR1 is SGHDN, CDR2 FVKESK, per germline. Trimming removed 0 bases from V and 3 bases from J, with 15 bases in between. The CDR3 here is CASSQDAGTVIKNIQYF. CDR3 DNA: TGTGCCAGCAGCCAAGATGCGGGGACGGTGATCAAAAACATTCAGTACTTC.

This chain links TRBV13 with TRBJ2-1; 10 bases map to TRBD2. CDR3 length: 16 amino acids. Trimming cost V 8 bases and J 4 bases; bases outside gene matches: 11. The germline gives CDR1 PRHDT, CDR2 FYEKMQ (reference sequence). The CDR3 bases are TGTGCCAGCGAACCTCTAGGGACTAGCGCATACAATGAGCAGTTCTTC. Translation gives CASEPLGTSAYNEQFF.